This T cell receptor beta chain was recovered during a study of beta chain features in type 1 diabetes. Overall study results and limits: TCRB repertoires of naive, central memory and Treg cells appeared more similar among patients than among healthy donors. Type 1 diabetes patients had moderately but significantly shorter TCRB CDR3s in all four CD4+ subsets. For patients and controls alike, PCR might favor shorter templates to the same degree.

This clone was counted a few times. No antigen is known for it. Every bit of the isolated RNA underwent reverse transcription, so sequencing read expressed TCRB transcripts. Sequenced by immunoSEQ multiplex PCR; TCRdb stores in-frame clones only, minus some. This sample has under 350,000 clones, with approximately 25% found just once. Trimming left V 0 bases short and J 7 bases short, with 11 bases between. Germline V gene lookup returns CDR1 SGHRS and CDR2 YFSETQ. CDR3 length equals 13 residues. The rearrangement joins TRBV5-1 to TRBJ2-7; D uncertain. The TCR was taken from a woman aged 25 to 39 with type 1 diabetes. Sequences were obtained from naive CD4+ T cells from blood. The CDR3 DNA reads TGCGCCAGCAGCTTGGAGGCCACTAATGAGCAGTACTTC. Protein sequence: CASSLEATNEQYF.